The source of this T cell receptor (beta chain) is a study of T-cell reconstitution after alpha-beta-depleted transplantation in children. Trimming took off 7 bases at V and 6 bases at J, with 6 bases between the two ends. The length of the CDR3 is 11 residues. In this sample, this clonotype turned up a few times. This sample's TCRbeta library carried unique molecular identifier barcodes. TCRdb re-analysed the PCR reads in MiXCR, keeping a single row per CDR3 protein. This table has roughly 590,000 distinct CDR3 sequences, approximately 17% appearing once. The source is a human donor who donated a stem cell graft to a child with acute myeloid leukemia. The chain is built from TRBV12-3 or TRBV12-4 and TRBJ2-2; possible D gene TRBD2, 5 bases. The specimen comprised PBMCs from the stem cell graft donor, sampled from the stem cell graft. This CDR3 reads CASKEAGELFF. The CDR3 DNA reads as TGTGCCAGCAAGGAGGCCGGGGAGCTGTTTTTT.